These T cell receptor beta chains were read from a single sample in a study of CD8 T cells in Susac syndrome. MiXCR, applied by TCRdb to the immunoSEQ multiplex PCR reads, yields one record per CDR3 protein. The table has 140,000 or so distinct CDR3 sequences, approximately 94% seen once. Material for sequencing was CD4+ T cells from PBMCs. Receptor source: a human donor with Susac syndrome. Both conserved end residues are part of each CDR3. A D gene is named only where the DNA matches it firmly. The listing skips clone size in some rows; elsewhere it reads once, few, many or a size class.

CDR3,DNA,D,V,J,size
CSVLTAYEQYF,TGCAGCGTGCTTACGGCCTACGAGCAGTACTTC,-,TRBV29-1,TRBJ2-7,-
CASSPYPKDPYEQYF,TGCGCCAGCAGCCCCTACCCCAAGGATCCCTACGAGCAGTACTTC,-,TRBV4-1,TRBJ2-7,once
CASGGSPTDTQYF,TGCGCCAGCGGCGGGTCTCCCACAGATACGCAGTATTTT,-,TRBV23-1,TRBJ2-3,once
CASSQVLEPLHF,TGTGCCAGCAGCCAAGTTTTGGAACCCCTCCACTTT,-,TRBV3-1,TRBJ1-6,-
CASSLGVVGEKLFF,TGTGCCAGCAGCCTCGGGGTAGTTGGTGAAAAACTGTTTTTT,-,TRBV28,TRBJ1-4,-
CASSQVGRGGLGGANVLTF,TGTGCCAGCAGCCAAGTTGGTCGGGGGGGCCTCGGTGGGGCCAACGTCCTGACTTTC,TRBD2,TRBV14,TRBJ2-6,-
CSAPGGRETQYF,TGCAGTGCTCCGGGGGGTCGAGAGACCCAGTACTTC,TRBD2,TRBV20-1,TRBJ2-5,-
CASRGGLLVTSGSGETQYF,TGTGCCAGCAGGGGGGGACTTCTGGTGACTAGCGGGAGCGGAGAGACCCAGTACTTC,TRBD2,TRBV2,TRBJ2-5,-
CASRWGMNTEAFF,TGTGCCAGCAGATGGGGCATGAACACTGAAGCTTTCTTT,-,TRBV5-4,TRBJ1-1,-
CASRGWPTENSPLHF,TGCGCCAGCAGAGGATGGCCGACTGAAAATTCACCCCTCCACTTT,-,TRBV5-1,TRBJ1-6,-
CASSLGVNQETQYF,TGCGCCAGCAGCTTGGGTGTCAACCAAGAGACCCAGTACTTC,-,TRBV5-1,TRBJ2-5,-
CASSPAGTSTDTQYF,TGTGCCAGCAGCCCTGCCGGGACTAGCACAGATACGCAGTATTTT,-,TRBV7-9,TRBJ2-3,-
CASSFKDRNYEQYF,TGTGCCAGCAGTTTTAAGGACAGGAACTACGAGCAGTACTTC,TRBD1,TRBV27,TRBJ2-7,-
CASGLAGNTDTQYF,TGTGCCAGCGGCCTGGCGGGGAACACAGATACGCAGTATTTT,-,TRBV3-1,TRBJ2-3,few
CATSDVSAGSKEQYF,TGTGCCACCAGTGATGTTTCGGCAGGGAGTAAGGAGCAGTACTTC,-,TRBV24-1,TRBJ2-7,-
CASRRYRDASNQPQHF,TGTGCCAGCAGGAGGTACCGGGACGCCAGCAATCAGCCCCAGCATTTT,-,TRBV27,TRBJ1-5,-
CASSTLAGDNEQFF,TGTGCCAGCAGTACGCTAGCGGGGGACAATGAGCAGTTCTTC,TRBD2,TRBV28,TRBJ2-1,-
CASSPIRENEQYF,TGCGCCAGCAGCCCGATTAGGGAGAACGAGCAGTACTTC,-,TRBV5-1,TRBJ2-7,once
CASSSAEHTEAFF,TGTGCCAGCAGTTCTGCGGAACACACTGAAGCTTTCTTT,-,TRBV6-5,TRBJ1-1,-
CASSVGEWQGYNEQFF,TGTGCCAGCAGCGTAGGGGAATGGCAGGGCTACAATGAGCAGTTCTTC,-,TRBV9,TRBJ2-1,once
CASTQTGRDYEQYF,TGTGCCAGCACCCAGACAGGACGGGACTACGAGCAGTACTTC,-,TRBV12-3/TRBV12-4,TRBJ2-7,-
CASSTLMETQYF,TGTGCCAGCAGTACACTAATGGAGACCCAGTACTTC,-,TRBV25-1,TRBJ2-5,-
CASSVGEPNYGYTF,TGTGCCAGCAGCGTAGGGGAGCCAAACTATGGCTACACCTTC,-,TRBV9,TRBJ1-2,-
CASRGLANYGYTF,TGTGCCAGTAGGGGTCTAGCTAACTATGGCTACACCTTC,-,TRBV11-2,TRBJ1-2,-
CASSEQGRSNEKLFF,TGTGCCAGCAGTGAACAGGGGCGTTCTAATGAAAAACTGTTTTTT,-,TRBV25-1,TRBJ1-4,-
CASSRIAGGAPYGYTF,TGTGCCAGCAGCCGGATTGCAGGGGGCGCCCCCTATGGCTACACCTTC,TRBD1,TRBV7-2,TRBJ1-2,-
CASSTNGAGRSTDTQYF,TGTGCCAGCAGCACAAACGGTGCGGGGCGAAGCACAGATACGCAGTATTTT,-,TRBV7-3,TRBJ2-3,-
CSARGLYIQYF,TGCAGTGCCCGCGGCCTATACATTCAGTACTTC,-,TRBV20-1,TRBJ2-4,-
CASSLWLEQAKNIQYF,TGTGCCAGCAGTTTATGGCTCGAGCAAGCCAAAAACATTCAGTACTTC,-,TRBV28,TRBJ2-4,-
CSAGGRTNEKLFF,TGCAGTGCTGGGGGACGGACTAATGAAAAACTGTTTTTT,-,TRBV20-1,TRBJ1-4,-
CASRAEMSNQPQHF,TGTGCCAGCAGGGCCGAAATGAGCAATCAGCCCCAGCATTTT,-,TRBV28,TRBJ1-5,-
CASSIATGNTQYF,TGTGCCAGTAGTATAGCAACGGGAAATACGCAGTATTTT,-,TRBV19,TRBJ2-3,-
CASSQGNKGLSSYNEQFF,TGTGCCAGCAGCCAAGGTAATAAAGGACTAAGCTCCTACAATGAGCAGTTCTTC,-,TRBV3-1,TRBJ2-1,-
CASSSQPNGELFF,TGTGCCAGCAGCTCCCAGCCGAACGGGGAGCTGTTTTTT,-,TRBV7-9,TRBJ2-2,-
CASSLPEQGQETQYF,TGTGCCAGCAGCTTACCCGAACAGGGCCAGGAGACCCAGTACTTC,-,TRBV7-3,TRBJ2-5,once
CASHRDRGGELFF,TGTGCCAGTCACCGGGACAGGGGTGGGGAGCTGTTTTTT,TRBD1,TRBV19,TRBJ2-2,-
CASSTTGDLGEQYF,TGTGCCAGCAGTACTACAGGAGACTTAGGCGAGCAGTACTTC,-,TRBV28,TRBJ2-7,-
CASSTGTGSTDTQYF,TGTGCCAGCAGCACCGGGACAGGGAGCACAGATACGCAGTATTTT,TRBD1,TRBV5-6,TRBJ2-3,-
CASSSTFYGYTF,TGTGCCAGCAGCTCCACTTTTTATGGCTACACCTTC,-,TRBV5-6,TRBJ1-2,-
CASKASGANVLTF,TGTGCCAGCAAGGCCTCTGGGGCCAACGTCCTGACTTTC,-,TRBV25-1,TRBJ2-6,few
CASTPDVRRFQPQHF,TGTGCCAGTACCCCCGATGTAAGAAGGTTTCAGCCCCAGCATTTT,-,TRBV19,TRBJ1-5,-
CASSQDVLAGAQYF,TGTGCCAGCAGCCAAGATGTACTAGCGGGGGCACAGTACTTC,TRBD2,TRBV3-1,TRBJ2-4,-
CASSPHSGGAYNEQFF,TGTGCCAGCAGTCCCCACAGCGGAGGGGCCTACAATGAGCAGTTCTTC,-,TRBV28,TRBJ2-1,once
CASSLGGSGSEKETQYF,TGTGCCAGCAGTTTAGGGGGTAGCGGGAGTGAGAAAGAGACCCAGTACTTC,TRBD2,TRBV12-3/TRBV12-4,TRBJ2-5,-
CATSGDRGAYGYTF,TGTGCCACCAGCGGAGACAGGGGCGCTTATGGCTACACCTTC,TRBD1,TRBV15,TRBJ1-2,-
CASTSPRGEGTNEKLFF,TGTGCCAGCACCTCACCCAGGGGGGAAGGGACTAATGAAAAACTGTTTTTT,TRBD1,TRBV7-9,TRBJ1-4,-
CASSPPRQQQFF,TGTGCCAGCAGCCCCCCCCGACAGCAGCAGTTCTTC,-,TRBV7-9,TRBJ2-1,-
CSAREGQGYNEQFF,TGCAGTGCTAGAGAGGGACAGGGCTACAATGAGCAGTTCTTC,TRBD1,TRBV20-1,TRBJ2-1,-
CASSWLNYGYTF,TGTGCCAGCAGTTGGCTAAACTATGGCTACACCTTC,-,TRBV28,TRBJ1-2,-